These T cell receptor beta chains were read from a single sample in a study of T cell responses to AZD1222 COVID-19 vaccine. Using immunoSEQ multiplex PCR, the repertoire was profiled, and TCRdb retains in-frame clones only, with some absent. The sample has 100,000 to 130,000 clones, 70% to 90% seen once. The starting material was peripheral blood, obtained 28 days after the second AZD1222 dose. The receptors derive from an adult who received the AZD1222 COVID-19 vaccine. The CDR3 runs from the conserved cysteine through the conserved F or W. A row's size may be missing; if present it is once, few, many or a size class.

j_call: TRBJ1-2
clone_size: -
v_call: TRBV9
cdr3_aa: CASSVEGTGDGYTF

j_call: TRBJ2-7
clone_size: -
v_call: TRBV27
cdr3_aa: CASSPYRGGTYEQYF

j_call: TRBJ1-1
clone_size: few
v_call: TRBV30
cdr3_aa: CAWTTTANTEAFF

j_call: TRBJ1-2
clone_size: -
v_call: TRBV19
cdr3_aa: CASSIPILRYGYTF

j_call: TRBJ1-2
clone_size: -
v_call: TRBV18
cdr3_aa: CASSPARGNYGYTF

j_call: TRBJ2-1
clone_size: -
v_call: TRBV29-1
cdr3_aa: CSVKTGAGEQFF

j_call: TRBJ2-5
clone_size: few
v_call: TRBV6-4
cdr3_aa: CASTRGQGQETQYF

j_call: TRBJ1-5
clone_size: -
v_call: TRBV19
cdr3_aa: CASSQEGTSNQPQHF

j_call: TRBJ2-7
clone_size: -
v_call: TRBV27
cdr3_aa: CASSPTVKGYEQYF

j_call: TRBJ2-5
clone_size: -
v_call: TRBV6-2/TRBV6-3
cdr3_aa: CASSYLGTAIETQYF

j_call: TRBJ1-5
clone_size: -
v_call: TRBV12-3/TRBV12-4
cdr3_aa: CASSFGDQPQHF

j_call: TRBJ1-1
clone_size: -
v_call: TRBV12-5
cdr3_aa: CASGLGTGPTEAFF